The 2 T cell receptor beta chains below were found in one sample sequenced in a study of T cell responses to AZD1222 COVID-19 vaccine. Generated by immunoSEQ multiplex PCR, the TCRdb table keeps only in-frame clones and is missing some. The sample contains more than 150,000 clones, 92% of which appear only once. Specimen: peripheral blood, collected on day 0 of AZD1222 vaccination. These receptors were obtained from an adult in good health.

J is TRBJ1-1 and V is TRBV7-2; unclear D gene. With 1 base removed from V and 6 bases from J, the gap between germline ends came to 18 bases. Germline V CDR1 and CDR2: SGHTA, FQGNSA. This CDR3 spans 16 amino acids. CDR3 sequence: CASSLGTSGYGAEAFF. In DNA, the CDR3 is TGTGCCAGCAGCTTAGGGACGTCCGGCTATGGTGCTGAAGCTTTCTTT.

V gene TRBV18 combines with J gene TRBJ2-1, with D maybe TRBD1 (5 bases). CDR1 and CDR2 from the germline V gene are KGHSH and LQKENI. Trimming stripped 2 bases from V and 3 bases from J, with 14 bases between. The CDR3 has 16 residues. The CDR3 loop is CASSPGRAVYYNEQFF. CDR3 nucleotide sequence: TGTGCCAGCTCACCAGGCAGGGCTGTATACTACAATGAGCAGTTCTTC.